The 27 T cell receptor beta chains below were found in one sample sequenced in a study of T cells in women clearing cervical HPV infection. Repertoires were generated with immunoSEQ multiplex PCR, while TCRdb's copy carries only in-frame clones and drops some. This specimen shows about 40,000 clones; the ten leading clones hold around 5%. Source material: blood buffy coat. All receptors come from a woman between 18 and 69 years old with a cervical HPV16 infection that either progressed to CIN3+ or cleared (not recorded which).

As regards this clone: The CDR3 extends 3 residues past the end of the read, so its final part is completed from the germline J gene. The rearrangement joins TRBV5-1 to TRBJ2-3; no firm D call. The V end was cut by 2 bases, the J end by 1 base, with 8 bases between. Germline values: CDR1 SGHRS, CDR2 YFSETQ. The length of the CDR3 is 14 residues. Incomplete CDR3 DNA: TGCGCCAGCAGCTTAGACTTCCGCACAGATACG. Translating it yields CASSLDFRTDT. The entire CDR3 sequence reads CASSLDFRTDTQYF.

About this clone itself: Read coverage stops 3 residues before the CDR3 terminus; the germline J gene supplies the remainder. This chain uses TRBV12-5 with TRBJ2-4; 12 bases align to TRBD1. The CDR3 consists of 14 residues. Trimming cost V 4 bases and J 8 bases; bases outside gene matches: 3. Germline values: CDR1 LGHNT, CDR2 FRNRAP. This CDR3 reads CASGSGQGADIQYF. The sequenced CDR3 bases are TGTGCTAGTGGTTCGGGACAGGGGGCGGACATT.

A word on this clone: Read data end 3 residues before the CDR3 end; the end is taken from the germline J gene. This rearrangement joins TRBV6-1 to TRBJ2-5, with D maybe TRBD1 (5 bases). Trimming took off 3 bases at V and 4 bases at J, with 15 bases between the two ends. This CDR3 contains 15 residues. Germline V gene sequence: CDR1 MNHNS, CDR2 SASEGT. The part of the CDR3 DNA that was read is TGTGCCAGCAGTGATGCAGGGATGTGGGGAGAGACC. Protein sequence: CASSDAGMWGET. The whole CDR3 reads CASSDAGMWGETQYF.

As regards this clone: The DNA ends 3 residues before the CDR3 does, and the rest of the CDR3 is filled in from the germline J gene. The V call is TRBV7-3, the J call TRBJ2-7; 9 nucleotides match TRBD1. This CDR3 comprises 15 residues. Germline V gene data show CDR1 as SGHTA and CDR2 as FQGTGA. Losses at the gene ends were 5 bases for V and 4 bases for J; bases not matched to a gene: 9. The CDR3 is CASSLQGTGRYEQYF. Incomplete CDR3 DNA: TGTGCCAGCAGCCTCCAAGGGACAGGGCGGTACGAG.

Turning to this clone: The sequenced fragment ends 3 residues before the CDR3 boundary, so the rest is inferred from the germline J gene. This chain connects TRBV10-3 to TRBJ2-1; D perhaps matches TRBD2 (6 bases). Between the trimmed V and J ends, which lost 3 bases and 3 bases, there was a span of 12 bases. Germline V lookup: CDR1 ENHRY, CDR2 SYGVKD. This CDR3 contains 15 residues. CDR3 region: CAISESGSGYNEQFF. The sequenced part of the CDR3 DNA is TGTGCCATCAGTGAAAGCGGGTCCGGCTACAATGAG.

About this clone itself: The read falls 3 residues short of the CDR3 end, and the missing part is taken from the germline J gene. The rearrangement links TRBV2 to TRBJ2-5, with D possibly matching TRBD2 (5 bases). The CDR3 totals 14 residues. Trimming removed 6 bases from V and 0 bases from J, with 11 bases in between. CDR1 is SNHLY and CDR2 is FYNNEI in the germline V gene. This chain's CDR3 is CASSVSGNQETQYF. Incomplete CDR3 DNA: TGTGCCAGCAGCGTGAGCGGAAACCAAGAGACC.

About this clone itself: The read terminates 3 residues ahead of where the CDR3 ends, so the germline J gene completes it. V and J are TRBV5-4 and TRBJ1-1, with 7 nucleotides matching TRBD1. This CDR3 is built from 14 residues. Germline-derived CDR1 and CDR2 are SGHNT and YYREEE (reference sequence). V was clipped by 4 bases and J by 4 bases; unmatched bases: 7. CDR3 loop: CASSGTGAITEAFF. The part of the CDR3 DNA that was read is TGTGCCAGCAGCGGAACAGGGGCGATCACTGAA.

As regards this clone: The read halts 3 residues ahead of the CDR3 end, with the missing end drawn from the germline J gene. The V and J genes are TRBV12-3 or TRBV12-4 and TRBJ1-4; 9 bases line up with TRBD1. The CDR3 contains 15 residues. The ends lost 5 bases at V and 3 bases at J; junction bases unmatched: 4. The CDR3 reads CASSTQGAANEKLFF. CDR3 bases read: TGTGCCAGCAGTACACAGGGGGCGGCTAATGAAAAA.

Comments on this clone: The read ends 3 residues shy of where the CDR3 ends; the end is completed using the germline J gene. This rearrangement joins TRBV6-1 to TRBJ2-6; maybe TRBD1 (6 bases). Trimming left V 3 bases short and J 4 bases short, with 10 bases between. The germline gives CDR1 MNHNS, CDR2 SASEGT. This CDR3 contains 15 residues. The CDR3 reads CASSDSGAGANVLTF. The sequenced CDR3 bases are TGTGCCAGCAGTGATTCAGGGGCCGGGGCCAACGTC.

Incomplete CDR3 DNA: TGCAGCGTTGGGACAGGCGATTACTACGAG. It yields the protein CSVGTGDYYE. The full-length CDR3 reads as CSVGTGDYYEQYF. The chain has TRBV29-1 and TRBJ2-7, with 7 bases matching TRBD1. The sequenced fragment ends 3 residues before the CDR3 boundary, so the rest is inferred from the germline J gene. CDR3 length: 13 residues. V dropped 4 bases and J dropped 3; count of bases not matched to a gene: 6. Germline loops: CDR1 SQVTM, CDR2 ANQGSEA.

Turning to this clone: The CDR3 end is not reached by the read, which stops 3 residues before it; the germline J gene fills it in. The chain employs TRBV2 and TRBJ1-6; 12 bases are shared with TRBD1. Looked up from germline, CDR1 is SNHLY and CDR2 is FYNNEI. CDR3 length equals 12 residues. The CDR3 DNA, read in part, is TGTGCCAGCGGGACAGGGGGCAATCCC. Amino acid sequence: CASGTGGNP. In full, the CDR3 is CASGTGGNPLHF.

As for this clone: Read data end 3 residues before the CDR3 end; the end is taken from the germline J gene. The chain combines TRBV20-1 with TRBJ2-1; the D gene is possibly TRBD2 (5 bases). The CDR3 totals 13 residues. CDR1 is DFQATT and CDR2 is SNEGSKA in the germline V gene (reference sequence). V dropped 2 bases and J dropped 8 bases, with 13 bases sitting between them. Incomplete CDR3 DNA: TGCAGTGCTAGATTAGCTAGCTTAGATGAG. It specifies CSARLASLDE. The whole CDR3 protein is CSARLASLDEQFF.

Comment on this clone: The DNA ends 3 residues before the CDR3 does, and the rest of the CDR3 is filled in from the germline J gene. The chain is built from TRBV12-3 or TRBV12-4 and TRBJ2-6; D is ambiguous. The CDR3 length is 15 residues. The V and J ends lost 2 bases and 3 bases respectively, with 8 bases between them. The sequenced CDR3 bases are TGTGCCAGCAGTTTAATCAGAGGTGGGGCCAACGTC. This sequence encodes CASSLIRGGANV. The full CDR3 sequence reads CASSLIRGGANVLTF.

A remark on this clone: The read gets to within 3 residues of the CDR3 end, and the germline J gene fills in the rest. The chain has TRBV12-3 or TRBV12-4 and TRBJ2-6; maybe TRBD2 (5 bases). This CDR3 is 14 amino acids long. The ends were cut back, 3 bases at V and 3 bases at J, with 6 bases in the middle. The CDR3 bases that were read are TGTGCCAGCAGTTTTCGGGGTGGGGCCAACGTC. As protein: CASSFRGGANV. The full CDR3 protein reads CASSFRGGANVLTF.

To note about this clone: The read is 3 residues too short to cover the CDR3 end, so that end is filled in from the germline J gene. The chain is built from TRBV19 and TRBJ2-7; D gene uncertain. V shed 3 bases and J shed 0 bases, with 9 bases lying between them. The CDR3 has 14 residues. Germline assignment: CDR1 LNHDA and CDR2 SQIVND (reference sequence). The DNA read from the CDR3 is TGTGCCAGTAGTATGGCAGTCAGCTCCTACGAG. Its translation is CASSMAVSSYE. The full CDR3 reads CASSMAVSSYEQYF.

CDR3 sequence reads: CASSLFGAQPQHF. The sequenced part of the CDR3 DNA is TGCGCCAGCAGCTTATTTGGGGCACAGCCC. The chain combines TRBV5-1 with TRBJ1-5; TRBD1 might be the D (5 bases). The CDR3 end lies 3 residues beyond the end of the read and is filled in from the germline J gene. The CDR3 is 13 residues long. V gave up 2 bases and J gave up 7 bases, with 10 bases separating them. Germline CDR1 is SGHRS and CDR2 is YFSETQ. The entire variable domain, with the rest obtained from reference TRBV5-1 and TRBJ1-5, is as follows: KAGVTQTPRYLIKTRGQQVTLSCSPISGHRSVSWYQQTPGQGLQFLFEYFSETQRNKGNFPGRFSGRQFSNSRSEMNVSTLELGDSALYLCASSLFGAQPQHFGDGTRLSIL.

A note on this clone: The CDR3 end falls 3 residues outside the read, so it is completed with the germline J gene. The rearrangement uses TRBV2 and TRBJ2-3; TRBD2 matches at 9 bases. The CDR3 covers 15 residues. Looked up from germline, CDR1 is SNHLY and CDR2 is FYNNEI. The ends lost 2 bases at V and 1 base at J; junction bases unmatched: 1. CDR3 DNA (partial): TGTGCCAGCAGTGAATTAGCGGGGGGCACAGATACG. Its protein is CASSELAGGTDT. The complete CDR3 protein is CASSELAGGTDTQYF.

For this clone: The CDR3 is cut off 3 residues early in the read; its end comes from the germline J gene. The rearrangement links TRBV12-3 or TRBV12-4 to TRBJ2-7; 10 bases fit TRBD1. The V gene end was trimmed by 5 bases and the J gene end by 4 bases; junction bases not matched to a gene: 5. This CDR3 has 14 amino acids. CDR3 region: CASSPWGQGYEQYF. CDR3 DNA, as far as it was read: TGTGCCAGCAGTCCCTGGGGACAGGGGTACGAG.

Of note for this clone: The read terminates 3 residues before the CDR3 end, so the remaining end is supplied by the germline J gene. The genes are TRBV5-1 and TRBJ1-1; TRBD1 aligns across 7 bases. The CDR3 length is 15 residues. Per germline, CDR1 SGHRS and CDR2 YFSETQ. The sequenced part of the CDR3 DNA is TGCGCCAGCAGATATACGACAGGGCGGGATGGTAGG. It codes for CASRYTTGRDGR. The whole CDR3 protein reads CASRYTTGRDGRAFF.

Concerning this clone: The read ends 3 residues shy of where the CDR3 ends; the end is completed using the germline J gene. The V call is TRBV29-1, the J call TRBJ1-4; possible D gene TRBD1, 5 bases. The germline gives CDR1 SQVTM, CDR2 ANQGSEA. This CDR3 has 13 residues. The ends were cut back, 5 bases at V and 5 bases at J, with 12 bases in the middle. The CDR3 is CSVRQGKNEKLFF. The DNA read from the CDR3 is TGCAGCGTTCGCCAGGGAAAGAATGAAAAA. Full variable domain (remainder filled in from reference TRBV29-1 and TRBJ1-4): SAVISQKPSRDICQRGTSLTIQCQVDSQVTMMFWYRQQPGQSLTLIATANQGSEATYESGFVIDKFPISRPNLTFSTLTVSNMSPEDSSIYLCSVRQGKNEKLFFGSGTQLSVL.

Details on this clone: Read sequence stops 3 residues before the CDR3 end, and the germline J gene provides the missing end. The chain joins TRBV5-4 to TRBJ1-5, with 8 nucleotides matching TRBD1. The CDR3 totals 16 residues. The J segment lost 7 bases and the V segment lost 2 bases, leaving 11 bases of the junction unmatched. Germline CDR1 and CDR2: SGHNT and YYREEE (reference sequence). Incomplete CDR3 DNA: TGTGCCAGCAGCTTAGGCCCAGGGGGCGCGGGGCAGCCC. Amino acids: CASSLGPGGAGQP. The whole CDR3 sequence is CASSLGPGGAGQPQHF.

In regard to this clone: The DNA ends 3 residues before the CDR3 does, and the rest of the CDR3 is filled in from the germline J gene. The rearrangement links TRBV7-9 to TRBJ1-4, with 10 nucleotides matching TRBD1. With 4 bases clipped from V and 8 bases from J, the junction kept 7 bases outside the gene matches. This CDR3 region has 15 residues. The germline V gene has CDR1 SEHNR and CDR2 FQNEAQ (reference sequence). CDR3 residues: CASSSRTGGIEKLFF. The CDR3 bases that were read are TGTGCCAGCAGCTCCCGGACAGGGGGTATAGAAAAA.

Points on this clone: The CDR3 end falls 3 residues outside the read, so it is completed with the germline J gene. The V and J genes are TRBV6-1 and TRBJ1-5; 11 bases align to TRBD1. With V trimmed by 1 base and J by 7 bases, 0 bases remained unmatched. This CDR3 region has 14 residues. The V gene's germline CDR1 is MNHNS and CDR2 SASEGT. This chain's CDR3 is CASSEGTGGQPQHF. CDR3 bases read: TGTGCCAGCAGTGAAGGGACAGGGGGCCAGCCC.

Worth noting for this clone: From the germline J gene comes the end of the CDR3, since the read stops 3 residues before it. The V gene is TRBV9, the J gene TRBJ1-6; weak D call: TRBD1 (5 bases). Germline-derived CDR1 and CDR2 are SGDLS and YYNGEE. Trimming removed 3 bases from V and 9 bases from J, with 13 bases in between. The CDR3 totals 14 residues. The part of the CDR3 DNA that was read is TGTGCCAGCAGCGGGGCAGGGCTCGGTTCACCC. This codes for CASSGAGLGSP. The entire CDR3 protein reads CASSGAGLGSPLHF.

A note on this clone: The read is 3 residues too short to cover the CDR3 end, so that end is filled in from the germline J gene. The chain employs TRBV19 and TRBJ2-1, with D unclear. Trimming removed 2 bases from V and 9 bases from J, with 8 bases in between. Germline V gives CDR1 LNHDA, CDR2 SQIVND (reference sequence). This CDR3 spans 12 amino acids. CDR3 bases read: TGTGCCAGTAGTATAACGGTTGCTGAG. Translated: CASSITVAE. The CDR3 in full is CASSITVAEQFF.

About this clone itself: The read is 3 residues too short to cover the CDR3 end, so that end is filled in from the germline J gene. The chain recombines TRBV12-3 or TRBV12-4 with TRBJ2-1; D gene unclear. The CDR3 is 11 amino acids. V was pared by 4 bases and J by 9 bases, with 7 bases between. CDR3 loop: CASSSGGEQFF. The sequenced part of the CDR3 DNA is TGTGCCAGCAGTTCAGGTGGTGAG.

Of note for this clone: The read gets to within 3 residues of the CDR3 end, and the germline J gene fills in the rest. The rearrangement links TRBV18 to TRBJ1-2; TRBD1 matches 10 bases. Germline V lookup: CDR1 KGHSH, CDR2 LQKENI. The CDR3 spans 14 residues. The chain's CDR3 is CASSPLDRGPGYTF. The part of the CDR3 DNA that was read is TGTGCCAGCTCACCACTAGACAGGGGGCCCGGC. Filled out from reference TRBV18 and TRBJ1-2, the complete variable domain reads NAGVMQNPRHLVRRRGQEARLRCSPMKGHSHVYWYRQLPEEGLKFMVYLQKENIIDESGMPKERFSAEFPKEGPSILRIQQVVRGDSAAYFCASSPLDRGPGYTFGSGTRLTVV.